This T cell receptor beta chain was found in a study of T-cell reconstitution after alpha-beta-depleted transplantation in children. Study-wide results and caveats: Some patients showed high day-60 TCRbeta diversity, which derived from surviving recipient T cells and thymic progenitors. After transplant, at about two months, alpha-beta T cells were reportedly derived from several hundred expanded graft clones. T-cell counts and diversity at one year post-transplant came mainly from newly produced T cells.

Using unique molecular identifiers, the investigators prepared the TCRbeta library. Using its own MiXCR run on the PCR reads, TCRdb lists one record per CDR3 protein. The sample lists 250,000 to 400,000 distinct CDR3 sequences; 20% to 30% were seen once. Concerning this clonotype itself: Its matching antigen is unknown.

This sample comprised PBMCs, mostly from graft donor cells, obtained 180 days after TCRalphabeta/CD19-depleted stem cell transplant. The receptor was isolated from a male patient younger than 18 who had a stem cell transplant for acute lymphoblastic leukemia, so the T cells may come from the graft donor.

The CDR3 DNA is TGTGCCAGCAGCCTAGGGCGGCCGAACACTGAAGCTTTCTTT. This sequence encodes CASSLGRPNTEAFF. The genes are TRBV7-8 and TRBJ1-1, with D hard to call. CDR3 length: 14 amino acids. Trimming left V 5 bases short and J 1 base short, with 11 bases between. CDR1 and CDR2 from the germline V gene are SGHVS and FQNEAQ.